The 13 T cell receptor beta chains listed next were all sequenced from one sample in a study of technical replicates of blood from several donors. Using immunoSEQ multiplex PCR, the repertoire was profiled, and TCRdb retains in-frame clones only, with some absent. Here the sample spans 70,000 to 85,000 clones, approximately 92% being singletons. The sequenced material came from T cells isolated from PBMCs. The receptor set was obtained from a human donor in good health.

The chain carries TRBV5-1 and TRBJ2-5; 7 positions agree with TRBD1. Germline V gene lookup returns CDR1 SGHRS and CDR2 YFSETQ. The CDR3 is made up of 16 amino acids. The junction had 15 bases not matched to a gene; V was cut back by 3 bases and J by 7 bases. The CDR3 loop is CASSSSRTTGAATQYF. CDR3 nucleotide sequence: TGCGCCAGCAGCTCGTCTCGAACTACAGGGGCGGCGACCCAGTACTTC. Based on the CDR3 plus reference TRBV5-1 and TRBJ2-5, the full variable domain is KAGVTQTPRYLIKTRGQQVTLSCSPISGHRSVSWYQQTPGQGLQFLFEYFSETQRNKGNFPGRFSGRQFSNSRSEMNVSTLELGDSALYLCASSSSRTTGAATQYFGPGTRLLVL.

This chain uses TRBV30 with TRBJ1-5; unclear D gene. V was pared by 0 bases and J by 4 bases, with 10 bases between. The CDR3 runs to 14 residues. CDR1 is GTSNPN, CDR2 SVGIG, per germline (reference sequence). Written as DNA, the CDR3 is TGTGCCTGGAGTGTCCGACTGGAAAATCAGCCCCAGCATTTT. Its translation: CAWSVRLENQPQHF.

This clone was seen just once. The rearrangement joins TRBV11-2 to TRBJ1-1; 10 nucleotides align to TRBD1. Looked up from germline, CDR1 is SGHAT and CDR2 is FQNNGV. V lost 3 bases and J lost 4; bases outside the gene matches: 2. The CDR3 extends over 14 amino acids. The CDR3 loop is CASSLGQGTTEAFF. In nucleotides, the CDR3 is TGTGCCAGCAGCTTGGGACAGGGGACCACTGAAGCTTTCTTT.

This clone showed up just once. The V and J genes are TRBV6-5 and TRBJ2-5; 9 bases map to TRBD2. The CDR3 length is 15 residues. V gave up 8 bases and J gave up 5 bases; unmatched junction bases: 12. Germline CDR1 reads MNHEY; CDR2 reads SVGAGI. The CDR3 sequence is CASGLGSGRRETQYF. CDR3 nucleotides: TGTGCCAGCGGATTAGGGAGCGGGAGGCGGGAGACCCAGTACTTC.

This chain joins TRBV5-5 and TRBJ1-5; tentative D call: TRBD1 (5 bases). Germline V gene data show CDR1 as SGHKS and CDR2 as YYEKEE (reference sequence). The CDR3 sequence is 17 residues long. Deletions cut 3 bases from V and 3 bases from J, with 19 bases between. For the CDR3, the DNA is TGTGCCAGCAGCTGGGGGGGTACGGGGGATTACAATCAGCCCCAGCATTTT. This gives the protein CASSWGGTGDYNQPQHF.

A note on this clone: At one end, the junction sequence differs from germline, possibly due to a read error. CDR3 residues: CASSLDPPAANTGELFF. CDR3 nucleotide sequence: TGTGCTAGCAGCTTAGATCCCCCGGCGGCGAACACCGGGGAGCTGTTTTTT. The genes are TRBV7-7 and TRBJ2-2, with D unclear. CDR1 SSHAT and CDR2 FNYEAQ come from the germline V gene (reference sequence). The CDR3 covers 17 residues.

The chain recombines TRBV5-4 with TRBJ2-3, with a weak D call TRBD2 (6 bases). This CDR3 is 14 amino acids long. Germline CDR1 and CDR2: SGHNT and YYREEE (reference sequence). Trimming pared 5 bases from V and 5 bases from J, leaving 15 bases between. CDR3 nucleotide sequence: TGTGCCAGCAGATCCTCGGAGGGCCTAGATACGCAGTATTTT. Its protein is CASRSSEGLDTQYF.

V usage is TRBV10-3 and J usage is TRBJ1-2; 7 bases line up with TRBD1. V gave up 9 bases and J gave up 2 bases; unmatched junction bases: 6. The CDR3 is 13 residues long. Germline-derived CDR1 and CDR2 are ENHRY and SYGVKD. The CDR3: CAIRQGPNYGYTF. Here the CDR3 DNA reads TGTGCCATAAGACAGGGACCAAACTATGGCTACACCTTC.

The DNA of the CDR3 is TGTGCCAGCAGTTTCTCGGGGGGCATGGCGGACACCATATATTTT. This encodes CASSFSGGMADTIYF. This chain uses TRBV27 with TRBJ1-3, with D perhaps matching TRBD1 (6 bases). V dropped 3 bases and J dropped 8 bases, with 17 bases sitting between them. The CDR3 consists of 15 residues. CDR1 is MNHEY, CDR2 SMNVEV, per germline (reference sequence).

CDR3 DNA sequence: TGTGCCAGCAATATGAAGGGGAAGGGCAACAATGAGCAGTTCTTC. This sequence encodes CASNMKGKGNNEQFF. V and J are TRBV28 and TRBJ2-1, with D perhaps TRBD1 (5 bases). Germline V lookup: CDR1 MDHEN, CDR2 SYDVKM. The germline V and J ends were trimmed by 7 bases and 5 bases, with 18 bases remaining between them. This CDR3 has 15 residues.

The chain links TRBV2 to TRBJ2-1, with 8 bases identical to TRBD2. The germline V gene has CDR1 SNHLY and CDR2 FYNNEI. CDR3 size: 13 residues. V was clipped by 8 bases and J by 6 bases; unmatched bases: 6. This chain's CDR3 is CASGESGGNEQFF. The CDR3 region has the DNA TGTGCCAGCGGAGAGAGCGGGGGCAATGAGCAGTTCTTC.

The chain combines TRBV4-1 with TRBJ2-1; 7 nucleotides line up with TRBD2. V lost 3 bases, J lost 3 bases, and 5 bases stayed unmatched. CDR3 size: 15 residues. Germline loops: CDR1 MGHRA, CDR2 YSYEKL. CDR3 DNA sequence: TGCGCCAGCAGCCAGCGTACTAGCGTCTACAATGAGCAGTTCTTC. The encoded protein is CASSQRTSVYNEQFF.

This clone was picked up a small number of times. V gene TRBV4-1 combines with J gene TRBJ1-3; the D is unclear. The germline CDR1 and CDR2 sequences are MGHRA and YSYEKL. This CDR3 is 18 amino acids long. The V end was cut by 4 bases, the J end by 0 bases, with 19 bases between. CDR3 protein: CASSPRVLLPDSGNTIYF. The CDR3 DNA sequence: TGCGCCAGCAGCCCGCGGGTCTTGCTACCCGACTCTGGAAACACCATATATTTT.